In this sample, the clone carrying this TCR beta chain turned up once. Antigen specificity is unknown. Here immunoSEQ multiplex PCR was the method, and the copy in TCRdb shows in-frame clones only, minus some. The profile covers 25,000 to 35,000 clones, with 85% to 90% appearing a single time and approximately 50% taken by the ten largest. V shed 3 bases and J 7 bases; nucleotides not matched to a gene: 5. This CDR3 comprises 13 residues. Germline V gene sequence: CDR1 MNHNS, CDR2 SASEGT. The entry originates in a study of lymphopenia after photon versus proton radiotherapy. Study-level results: Under photons, naive T cells and diversity fell while effector/memory populations rose. After the lymphocyte nadir, photon-treated repertoires showed oligoclonal expansion, especially of CD8+ Temra cells.

The chain couples TRBV6-1 to TRBJ2-7; 8 bases agree with TRBD1. Sequences were derived from peripheral blood, sampled from a patient treated with proton-based radiotherapy. The sequence came from a woman aged 55 to 70 with cholangiocarcinoma. Some clones in this sample may be carry-over from other donors' samples. DNA for the CDR3: TGTGCCAGCAGTGAGACAGGGGAGAGGGAGCAGTACTTC. This translates into CASSETGEREQYF.